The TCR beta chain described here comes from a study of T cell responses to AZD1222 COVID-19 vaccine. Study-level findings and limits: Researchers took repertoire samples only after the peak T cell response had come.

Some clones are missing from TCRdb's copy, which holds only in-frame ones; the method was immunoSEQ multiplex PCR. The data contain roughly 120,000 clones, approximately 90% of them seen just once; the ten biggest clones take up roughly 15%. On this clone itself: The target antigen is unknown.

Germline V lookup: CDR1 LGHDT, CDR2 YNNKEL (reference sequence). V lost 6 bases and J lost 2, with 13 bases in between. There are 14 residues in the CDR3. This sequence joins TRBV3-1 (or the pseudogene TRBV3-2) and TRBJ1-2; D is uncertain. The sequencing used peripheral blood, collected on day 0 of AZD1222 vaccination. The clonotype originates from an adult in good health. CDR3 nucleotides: TGTGCCAGCAGTCCTTCATTATGCAACTATGGCTACACCTTC. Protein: CASSPSLCNYGYTF.